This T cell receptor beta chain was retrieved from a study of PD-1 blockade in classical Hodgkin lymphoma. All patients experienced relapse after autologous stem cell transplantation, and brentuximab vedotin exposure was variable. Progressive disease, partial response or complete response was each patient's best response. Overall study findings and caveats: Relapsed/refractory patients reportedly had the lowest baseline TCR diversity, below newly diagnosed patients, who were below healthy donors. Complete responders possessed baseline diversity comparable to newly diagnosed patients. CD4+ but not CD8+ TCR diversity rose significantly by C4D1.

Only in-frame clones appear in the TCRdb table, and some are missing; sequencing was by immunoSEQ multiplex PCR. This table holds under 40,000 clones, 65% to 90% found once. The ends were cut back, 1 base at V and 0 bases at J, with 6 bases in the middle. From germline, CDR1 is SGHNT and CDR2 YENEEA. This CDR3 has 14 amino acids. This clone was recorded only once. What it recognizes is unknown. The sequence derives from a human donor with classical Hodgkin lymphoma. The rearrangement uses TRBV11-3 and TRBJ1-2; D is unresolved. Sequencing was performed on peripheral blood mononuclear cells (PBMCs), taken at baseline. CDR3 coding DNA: TGTGCCAGCAGCTTAGGGGGAGCTAACTATGGCTACACCTTC. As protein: CASSLGGANYGYTF.